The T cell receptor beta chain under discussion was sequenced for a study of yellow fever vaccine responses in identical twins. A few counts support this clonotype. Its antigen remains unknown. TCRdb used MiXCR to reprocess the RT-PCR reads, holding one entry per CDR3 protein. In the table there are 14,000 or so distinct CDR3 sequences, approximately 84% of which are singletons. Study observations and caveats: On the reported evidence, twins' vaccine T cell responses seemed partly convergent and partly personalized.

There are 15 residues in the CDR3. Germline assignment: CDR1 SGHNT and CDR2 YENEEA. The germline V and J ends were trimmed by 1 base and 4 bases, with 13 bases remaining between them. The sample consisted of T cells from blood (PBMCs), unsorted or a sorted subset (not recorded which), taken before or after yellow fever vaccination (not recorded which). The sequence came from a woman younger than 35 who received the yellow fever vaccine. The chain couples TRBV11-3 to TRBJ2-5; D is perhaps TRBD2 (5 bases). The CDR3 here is CASSLAPGVVETQYF. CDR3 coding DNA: TGTGCCAGCAGCTTAGCCCCCGGGGTAGTAGAGACCCAGTACTTC.